The source of this TCR beta chain is a study of T cells after yellow fever vaccination. Germline CDR1 and CDR2: LNHDA and SQIVND (reference sequence). Trimming stripped 3 bases from V and 2 bases from J, with 8 bases between. The CDR3 contains 14 residues. 5'RACE template switching generated TCR cDNA, adding a universal primer site and UMIs. TCRdb reprocessed the 5' RACE reads via MiXCR and lists one record per CDR3 protein. The table shows approximately 300,000 distinct CDR3 sequences, with around a tenth occurring only once. With respect to this clonotype: The target antigen is unknown.

Study observations and caveats: Reappearance after the booster was seen for most primary-vaccination clones, at 95% to 97% CD4 and 70% to 90% CD8. The CD4 compartment and the CD8 compartment contained a small share of clonotypes in common.

The sample was CD4+ T cells sorted from PBMCs, taken 45 days after the yellow fever booster vaccination. This sequence joins TRBV19 and TRBJ1-3; D ambiguous. The source of this sequence is a man aged 18 to 29 who received the YFV17D yellow fever vaccine. The CDR3 is CASSIVEAGNTIYF. The CDR3 bases are TGTGCCAGTAGTATCGTGGAGGCTGGAAACACCATATATTTT.